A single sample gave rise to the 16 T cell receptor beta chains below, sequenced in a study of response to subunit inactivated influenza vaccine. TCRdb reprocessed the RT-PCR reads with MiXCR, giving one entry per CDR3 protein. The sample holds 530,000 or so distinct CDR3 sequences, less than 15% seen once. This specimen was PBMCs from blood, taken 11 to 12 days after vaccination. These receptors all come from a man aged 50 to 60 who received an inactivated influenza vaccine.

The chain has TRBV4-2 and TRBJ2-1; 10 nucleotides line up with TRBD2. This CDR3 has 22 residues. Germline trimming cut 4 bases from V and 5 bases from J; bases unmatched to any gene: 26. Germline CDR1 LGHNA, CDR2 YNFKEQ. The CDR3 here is CASSPRPRLTSAGTSDHNEQFF. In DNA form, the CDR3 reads TGTGCCAGCAGCCCCCGGCCCCGACTCACCTCAGCCGGGACTAGCGATCACAATGAGCAGTTCTTC.

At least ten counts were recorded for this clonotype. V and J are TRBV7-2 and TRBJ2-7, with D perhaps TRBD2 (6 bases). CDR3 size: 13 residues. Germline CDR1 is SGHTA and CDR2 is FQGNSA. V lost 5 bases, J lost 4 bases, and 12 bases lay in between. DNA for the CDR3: TGTGCCAGCAGCGGGACTGCCCCATACGAGCAGTACTTC. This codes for CASSGTAPYEQYF.

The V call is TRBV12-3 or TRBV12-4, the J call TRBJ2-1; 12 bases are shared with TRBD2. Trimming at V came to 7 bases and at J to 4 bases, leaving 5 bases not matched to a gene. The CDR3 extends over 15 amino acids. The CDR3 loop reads CASTQLAGGYNEQFF. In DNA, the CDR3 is TGTGCCAGCACTCAACTAGCGGGGGGTTACAATGAGCAGTTCTTC.

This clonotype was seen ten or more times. The CDR3 is CASSYSSPGGITDTQYF. The CDR3 DNA is TGTGCCAGCAGTTACTCCTCCCCGGGAGGGATTACTGATACGCAGTATTTT. The chain couples TRBV6-5 to TRBJ2-3, with 8 bases identical to TRBD2. Germline assignment: CDR1 MNHEY and CDR2 SVGAGI. This CDR3 contains 17 residues. J gave up 6 bases and V 0 bases, and 11 bases lay outside the gene matches.

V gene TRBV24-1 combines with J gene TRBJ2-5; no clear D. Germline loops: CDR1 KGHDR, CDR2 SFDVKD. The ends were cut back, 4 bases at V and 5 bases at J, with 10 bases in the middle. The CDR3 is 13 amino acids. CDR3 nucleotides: TGTGCCACCAGTGAACCTTGGACGGAGACCCAGTACTTC. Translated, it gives CATSEPWTETQYF.

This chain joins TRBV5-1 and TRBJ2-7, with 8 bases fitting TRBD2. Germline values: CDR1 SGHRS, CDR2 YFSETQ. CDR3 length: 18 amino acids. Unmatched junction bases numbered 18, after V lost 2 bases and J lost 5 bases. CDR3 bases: TGCGCCAGCAGCTTCGAAACAGTCGAGGTAGCGGGGTTGCACGAGCAGTACTTC. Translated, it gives CASSFETVEVAGLHEQYF.

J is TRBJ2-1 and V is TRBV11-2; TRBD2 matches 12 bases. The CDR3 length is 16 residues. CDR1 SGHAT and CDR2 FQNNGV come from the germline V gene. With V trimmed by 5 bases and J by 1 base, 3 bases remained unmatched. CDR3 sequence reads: CASSRLAGVSYNEQFF. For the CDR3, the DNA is TGTGCCAGCAGCAGACTAGCGGGAGTATCCTACAATGAGCAGTTCTTC.

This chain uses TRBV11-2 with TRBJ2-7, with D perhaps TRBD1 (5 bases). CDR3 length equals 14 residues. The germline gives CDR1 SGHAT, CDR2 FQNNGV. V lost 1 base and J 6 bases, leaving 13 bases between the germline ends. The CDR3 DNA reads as TGTGCCAGCAGCTTAGCGGGCCATAGGGGCGAGCAGTACTTC. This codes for CASSLAGHRGEQYF.

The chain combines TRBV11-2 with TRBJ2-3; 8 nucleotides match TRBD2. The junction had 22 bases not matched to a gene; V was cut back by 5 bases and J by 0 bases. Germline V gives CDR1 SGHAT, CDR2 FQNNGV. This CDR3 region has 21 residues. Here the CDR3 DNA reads TGTGCCAGCAGCCGCAGCAAGCGGTTTTTAGCGGGATTTGCTAGCACAGATACGCAGTATTTT. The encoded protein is CASSRSKRFLAGFASTDTQYF.

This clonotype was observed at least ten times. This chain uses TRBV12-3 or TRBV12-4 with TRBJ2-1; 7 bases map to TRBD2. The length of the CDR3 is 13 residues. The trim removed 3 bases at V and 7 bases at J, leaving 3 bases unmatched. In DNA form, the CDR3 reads TGTGCCAGCAGTTTCGGACTAGGGAATGAGCAGTTCTTC. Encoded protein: CASSFGLGNEQFF.

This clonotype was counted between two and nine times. CDR3 sequence reads: CSVGTGDRGYEQYF. CDR3 in DNA: TGCAGCGTTGGTACGGGGGACAGGGGGTACGAGCAGTACTTC. The V gene is TRBV29-1, the J gene TRBJ2-7; 11 bases fit TRBD1. With 4 bases clipped from V and 4 bases from J, the junction kept 6 bases outside the gene matches. In germline, CDR1 is SQVTM, CDR2 ANQGSEA. CDR3 length equals 14 residues.

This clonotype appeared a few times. CDR3 sequence reads: CSVEDIWGQEQYF. In nucleotides, the CDR3 is TGCAGCGTTGAAGATATTTGGGGGCAGGAGCAGTACTTC. V gene TRBV29-1 combines with J gene TRBJ2-7; tentative D call: TRBD1 (6 bases). The germline CDR1 and CDR2 sequences are SQVTM and ANQGSEA. The CDR3 has 13 amino acids. Trimming removed 0 bases from V and 7 bases from J, with 13 bases in between.

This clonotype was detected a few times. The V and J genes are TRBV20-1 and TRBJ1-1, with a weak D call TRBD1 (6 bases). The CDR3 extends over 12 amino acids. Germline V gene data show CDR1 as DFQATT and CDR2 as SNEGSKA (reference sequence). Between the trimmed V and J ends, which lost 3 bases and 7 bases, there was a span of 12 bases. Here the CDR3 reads CSASPGQNEAFF. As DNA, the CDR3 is TGCAGTGCTAGCCCCGGACAGAATGAAGCTTTCTTT.

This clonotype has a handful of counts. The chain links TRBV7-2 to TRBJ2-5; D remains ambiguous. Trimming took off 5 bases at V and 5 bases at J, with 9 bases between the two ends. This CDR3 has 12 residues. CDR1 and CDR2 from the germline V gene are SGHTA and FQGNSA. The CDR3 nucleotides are TGTGCCAGCAGCCCAAACACGGAGACCCAGTACTTC. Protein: CASSPNTETQYF.

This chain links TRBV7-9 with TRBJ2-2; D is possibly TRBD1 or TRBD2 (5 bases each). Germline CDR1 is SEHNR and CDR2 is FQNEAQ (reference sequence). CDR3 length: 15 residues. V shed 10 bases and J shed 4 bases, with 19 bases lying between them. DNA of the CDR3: TGTGCCACCTTGGGTAGAGGGGCGACCACCGGGGAGCTGTTTTTT. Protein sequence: CATLGRGATTGELFF.

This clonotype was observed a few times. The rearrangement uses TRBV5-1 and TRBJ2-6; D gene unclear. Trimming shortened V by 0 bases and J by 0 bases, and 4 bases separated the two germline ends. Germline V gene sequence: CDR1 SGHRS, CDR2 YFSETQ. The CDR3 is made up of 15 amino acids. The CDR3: CASSLAHSGANVLTF. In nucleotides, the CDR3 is TGCGCCAGCAGCTTGGCACACTCTGGGGCCAACGTCCTGACTTTC.